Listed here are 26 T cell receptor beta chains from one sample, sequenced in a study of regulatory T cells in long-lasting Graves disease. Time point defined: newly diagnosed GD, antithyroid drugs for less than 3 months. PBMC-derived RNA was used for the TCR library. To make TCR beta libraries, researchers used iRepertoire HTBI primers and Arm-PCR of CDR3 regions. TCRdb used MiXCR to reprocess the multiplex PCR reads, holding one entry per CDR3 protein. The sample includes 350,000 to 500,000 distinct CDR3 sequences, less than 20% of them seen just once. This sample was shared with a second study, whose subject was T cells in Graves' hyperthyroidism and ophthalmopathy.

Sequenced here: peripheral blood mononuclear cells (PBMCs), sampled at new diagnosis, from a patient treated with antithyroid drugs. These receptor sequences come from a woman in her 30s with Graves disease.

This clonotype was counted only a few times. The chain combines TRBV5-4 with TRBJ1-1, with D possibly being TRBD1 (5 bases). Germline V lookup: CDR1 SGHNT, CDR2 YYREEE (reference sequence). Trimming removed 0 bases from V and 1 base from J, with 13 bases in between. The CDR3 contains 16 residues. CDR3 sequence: CASSLEGRGSNTEAFF. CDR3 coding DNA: TGTGCCAGCAGCTTGGAGGGGAGGGGTTCGAACACTGAAGCTTTCTTT.

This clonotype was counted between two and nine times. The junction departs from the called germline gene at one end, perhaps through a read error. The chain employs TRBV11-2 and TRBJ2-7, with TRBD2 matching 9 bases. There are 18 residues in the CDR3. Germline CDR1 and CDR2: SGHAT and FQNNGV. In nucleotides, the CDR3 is TGTGCCAGCAGCTTAGCATTTTCGGGACTAGCCCTATCCTACGGGCAGTACTTC. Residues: CASSLAFSGLALSYGQYF.

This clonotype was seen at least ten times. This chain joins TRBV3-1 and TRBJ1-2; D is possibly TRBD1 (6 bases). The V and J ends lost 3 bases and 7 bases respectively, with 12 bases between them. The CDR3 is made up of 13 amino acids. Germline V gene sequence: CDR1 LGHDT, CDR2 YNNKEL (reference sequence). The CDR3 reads CASSQGAGAGYTF. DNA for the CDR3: TGTGCCAGCAGCCAGGGAGCAGGGGCTGGCTACACCTTC.

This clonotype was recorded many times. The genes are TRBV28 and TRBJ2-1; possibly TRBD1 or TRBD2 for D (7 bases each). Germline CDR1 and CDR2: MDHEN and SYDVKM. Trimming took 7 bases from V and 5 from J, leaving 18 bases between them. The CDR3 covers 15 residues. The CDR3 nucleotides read TGTGCCAGCAACCTTTCAGGGGGGGGGAACAATGAGCAGTTCTTC. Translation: CASNLSGGGNNEQFF.

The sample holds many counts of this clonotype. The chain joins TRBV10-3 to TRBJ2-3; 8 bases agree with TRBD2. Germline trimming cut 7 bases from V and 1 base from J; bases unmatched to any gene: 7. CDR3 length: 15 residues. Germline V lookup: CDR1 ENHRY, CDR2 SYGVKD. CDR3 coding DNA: TGTGCCATCAAGTTCACTAGCGGAGGCACAGATACGCAGTATTTT. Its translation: CAIKFTSGGTDTQYF.

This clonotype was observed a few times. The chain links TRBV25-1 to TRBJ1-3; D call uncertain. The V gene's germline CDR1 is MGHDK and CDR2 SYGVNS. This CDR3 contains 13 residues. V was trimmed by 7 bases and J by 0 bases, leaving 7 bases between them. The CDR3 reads CASNSNSGNTIYF. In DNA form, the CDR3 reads TGTGCCAGCAATTCAAACTCTGGAAACACCATATATTTT.

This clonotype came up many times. DNA for the CDR3: TGTGCCAGCTCACCCCCTAGCGTCACAGATACGCAGTATTTT. It encodes CASSPPSVTDTQYF. This sequence joins TRBV18 and TRBJ2-3; D possibly corresponds to TRBD2 (6 bases). CDR3 length: 14 residues. V was clipped by 3 bases and J by 2 bases, with 9 bases between them. The V gene's germline CDR1 is KGHSH and CDR2 LQKENI. Combining the CDR3 with reference TRBV18 and TRBJ2-3 gives the whole variable domain NAGVMQNPRHLVRRRGQEARLRCSPMKGHSHVYWYRQLPEEGLKFMVYLQKENIIDESGMPKERFSAEFPKEGPSILRIQQVVRGDSAAYFCASSPPSVTDTQYFGPGTRLTVL.

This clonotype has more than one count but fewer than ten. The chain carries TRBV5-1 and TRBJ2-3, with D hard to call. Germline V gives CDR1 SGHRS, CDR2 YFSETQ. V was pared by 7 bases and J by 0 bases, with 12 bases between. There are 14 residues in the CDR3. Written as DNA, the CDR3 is TGCGCCAGCTGCCGACTGGGGAGCACAGATACGCAGTATTTT. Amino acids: CASCRLGSTDTQYF.

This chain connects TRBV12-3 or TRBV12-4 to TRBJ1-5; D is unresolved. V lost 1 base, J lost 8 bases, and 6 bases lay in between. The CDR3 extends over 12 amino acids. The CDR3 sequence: CASSLGGKPQHF. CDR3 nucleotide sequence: TGTGCCAGCAGTTTAGGGGGTAAGCCCCAGCATTTT.

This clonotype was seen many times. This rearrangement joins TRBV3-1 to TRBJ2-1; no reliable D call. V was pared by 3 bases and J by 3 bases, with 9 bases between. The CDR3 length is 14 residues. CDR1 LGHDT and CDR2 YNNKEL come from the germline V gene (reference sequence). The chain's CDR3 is CASSQDSLYNEQFF. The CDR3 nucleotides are TGTGCCAGCAGCCAGGATAGCCTCTACAATGAGCAGTTCTTC.

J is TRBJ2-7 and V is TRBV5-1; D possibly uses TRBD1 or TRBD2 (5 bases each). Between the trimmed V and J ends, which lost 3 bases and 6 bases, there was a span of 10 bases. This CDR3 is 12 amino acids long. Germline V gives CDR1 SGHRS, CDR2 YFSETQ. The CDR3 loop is CASSWDEGEQYF. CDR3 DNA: TGCGCCAGCAGCTGGGACGAAGGCGAGCAGTACTTC.

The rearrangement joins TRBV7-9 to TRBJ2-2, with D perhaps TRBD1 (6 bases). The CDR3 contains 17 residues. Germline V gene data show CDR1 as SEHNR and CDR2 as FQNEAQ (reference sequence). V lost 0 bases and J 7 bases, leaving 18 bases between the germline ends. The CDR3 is CASSLAQTGAQVGELFF. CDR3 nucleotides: TGTGCCAGCAGCTTAGCACAGACAGGAGCCCAAGTCGGGGAGCTGTTTTTT.

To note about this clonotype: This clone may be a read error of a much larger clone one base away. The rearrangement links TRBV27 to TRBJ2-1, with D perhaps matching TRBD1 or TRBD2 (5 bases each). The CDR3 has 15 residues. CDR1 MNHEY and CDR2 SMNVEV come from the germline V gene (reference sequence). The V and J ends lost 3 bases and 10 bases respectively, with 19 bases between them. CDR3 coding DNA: TGTGCCAGCAGTTTGGAGTGGGGGAACGCCTACGAGCAGTTCTTC. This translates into CASSLEWGNAYEQFF.

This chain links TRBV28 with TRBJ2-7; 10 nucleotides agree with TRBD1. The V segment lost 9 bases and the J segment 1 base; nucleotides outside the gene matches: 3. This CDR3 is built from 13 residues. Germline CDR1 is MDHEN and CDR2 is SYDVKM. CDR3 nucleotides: TGTGCCAGTGAGGACAGGGGGTCCTACGAGCAGTACTTC. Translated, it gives CASEDRGSYEQYF.

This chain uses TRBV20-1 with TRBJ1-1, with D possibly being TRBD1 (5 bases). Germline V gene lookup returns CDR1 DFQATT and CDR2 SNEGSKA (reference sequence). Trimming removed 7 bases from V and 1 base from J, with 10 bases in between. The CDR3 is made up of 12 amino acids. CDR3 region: CSGTQENTEAFF. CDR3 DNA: TGCAGTGGAACACAGGAGAACACTGAAGCTTTCTTT.

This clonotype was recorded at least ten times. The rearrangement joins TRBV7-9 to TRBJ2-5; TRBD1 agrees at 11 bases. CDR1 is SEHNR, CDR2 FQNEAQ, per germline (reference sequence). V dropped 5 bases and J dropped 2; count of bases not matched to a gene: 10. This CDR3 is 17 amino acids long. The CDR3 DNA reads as TGTGCCAGCAGCCCCCCGGACAGGGGGCATCCACAAGAGACCCAGTACTTC. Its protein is CASSPPDRGHPQETQYF.

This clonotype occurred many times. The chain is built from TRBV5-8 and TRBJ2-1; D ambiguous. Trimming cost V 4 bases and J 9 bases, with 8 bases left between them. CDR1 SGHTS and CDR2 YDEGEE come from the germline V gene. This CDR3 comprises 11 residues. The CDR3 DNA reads TGTGCCAGCAGCACGTGGGCTGAGCAGTTCTTC. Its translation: CASSTWAEQFF.

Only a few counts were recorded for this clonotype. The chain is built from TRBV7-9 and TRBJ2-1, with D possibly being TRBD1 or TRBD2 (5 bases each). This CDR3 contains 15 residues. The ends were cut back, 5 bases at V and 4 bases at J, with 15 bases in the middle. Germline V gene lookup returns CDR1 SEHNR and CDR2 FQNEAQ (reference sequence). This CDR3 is CASSELEGYYNEQFF. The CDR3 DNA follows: TGTGCCAGCAGCGAACTAGAGGGGTATTACAATGAGCAGTTCTTC.

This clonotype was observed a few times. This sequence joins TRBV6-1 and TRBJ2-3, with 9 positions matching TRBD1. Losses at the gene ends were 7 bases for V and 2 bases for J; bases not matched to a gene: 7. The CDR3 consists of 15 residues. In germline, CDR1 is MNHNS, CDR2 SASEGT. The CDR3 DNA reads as TGTGCCAGCAAATTGGGACAGGGCTTCACAGATACGCAGTATTTT. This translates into CASKLGQGFTDTQYF.

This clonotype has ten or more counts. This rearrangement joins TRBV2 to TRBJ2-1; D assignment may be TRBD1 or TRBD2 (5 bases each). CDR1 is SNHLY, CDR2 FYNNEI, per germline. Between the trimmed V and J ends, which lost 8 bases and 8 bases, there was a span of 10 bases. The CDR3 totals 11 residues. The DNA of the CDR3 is TGTGCCAGCGGATTGGGGGATGAGCAGTTCTTC. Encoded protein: CASGLGDEQFF. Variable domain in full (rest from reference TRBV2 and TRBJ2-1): EPEVTQTPSHQVTQMGQEVILRCVPISNHLYFYWYRQILGQKVEFLVSFYNNEISEKSEIFDDQFSVERPDGSNFTLKIRSTKLEDSAMYFCASGLGDEQFFGPGTRLTVL.

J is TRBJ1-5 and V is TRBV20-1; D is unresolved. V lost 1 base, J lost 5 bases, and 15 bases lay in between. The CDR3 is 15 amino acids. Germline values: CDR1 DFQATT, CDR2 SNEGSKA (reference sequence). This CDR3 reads CSARVGGRVYQPQHF. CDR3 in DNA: TGCAGTGCTAGAGTTGGTGGTAGGGTTTATCAGCCCCAGCATTTT.

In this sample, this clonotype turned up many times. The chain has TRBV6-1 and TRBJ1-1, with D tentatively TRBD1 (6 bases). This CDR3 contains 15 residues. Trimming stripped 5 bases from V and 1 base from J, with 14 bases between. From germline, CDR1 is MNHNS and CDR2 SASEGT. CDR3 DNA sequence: TGTGCCAGCAGTCCCCCGGGACAAGAGAACACTGAAGCTTTCTTT. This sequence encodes CASSPPGQENTEAFF.

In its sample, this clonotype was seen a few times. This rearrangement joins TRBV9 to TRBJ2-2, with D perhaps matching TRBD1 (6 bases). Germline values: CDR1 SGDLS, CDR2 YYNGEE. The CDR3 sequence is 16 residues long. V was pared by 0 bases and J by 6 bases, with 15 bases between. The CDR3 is CASSVEASRGAGELFF. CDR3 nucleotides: TGTGCCAGCAGCGTAGAAGCCTCCAGGGGCGCCGGGGAGCTGTTTTTT. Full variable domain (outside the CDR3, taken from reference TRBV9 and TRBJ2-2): DSGVTQTPKHLITATGQRVTLRCSPRSGDLSVYWYQQSLDQGLQFLIQYYNGEERAKGNILERFSAQQFPDLHSELNLSSLELGDSALYFCASSVEASRGAGELFFGEGSRLTVL.

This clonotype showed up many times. The CDR3 sequence is CASSTPNTEAFF. CDR3 DNA: TGTGCCAGCAGTACGCCGAACACTGAAGCTTTCTTT. V usage is TRBV7-9 and J usage is TRBJ1-1; D is uncertain. The CDR3 loop spans 12 amino acids. Per the germline V gene, CDR1 is SEHNR and CDR2 is FQNEAQ (reference sequence). V was trimmed by 6 bases and J by 1 base, leaving 6 bases between them.

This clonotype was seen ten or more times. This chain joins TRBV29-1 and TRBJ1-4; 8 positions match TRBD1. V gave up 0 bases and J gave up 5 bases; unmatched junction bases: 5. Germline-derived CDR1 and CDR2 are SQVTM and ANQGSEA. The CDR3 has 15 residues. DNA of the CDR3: TGCAGCGTTGAAGAGGGGTGGACAGGGAATGAAAAACTGTTTTTT. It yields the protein CSVEEGWTGNEKLFF.

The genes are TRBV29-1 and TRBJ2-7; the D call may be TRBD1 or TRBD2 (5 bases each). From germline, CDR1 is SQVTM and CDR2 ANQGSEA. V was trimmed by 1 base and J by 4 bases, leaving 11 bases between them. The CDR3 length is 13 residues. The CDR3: CSVEGSGGYEQYF. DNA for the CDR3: TGCAGCGTTGAAGGGAGTGGGGGTTACGAGCAGTACTTC.